The rows below give T cell receptor beta chains drawn from one sample of a study of spatial heterogeneity in lung cancer. TCRdb redid the calling of the 5' RACE reads with MiXCR, one entry per CDR3 protein. This sample has around 15,000 distinct CDR3 sequences, with 6.8% found just once. The sample in question was lung tumor tissue, obtained at surgery. The receptors shown here come from a female donor with early-stage non-small cell lung cancer. CDR3s include the opening cysteine and the closing phenylalanine or tryptophan. D genes are given only for firm matches. Clone size, where shown, is once, few, many, or a class for clones that have expanded.

size	V	J	D	CDR3	DNA
many	TRBV27	TRBJ1-2	TRBD1	CASSLSRTGDSGYTF	TGTGCCAGCAGTTTATCAAGGACAGGCGACTCTGGCTACACCTTC
few	TRBV5-1	TRBJ2-5	.	CASSPALGDETQYF	TGCGCCAGCAGCCCGGCCCTGGGGGACGAGACCCAGTACTTC
many	TRBV7-9	TRBJ2-7	TRBD1	CASSLQGQGAEQYF	TGTGCCAGCAGCTTACAAGGACAGGGCGCCGAGCAGTACTTC
.	TRBV9	TRBJ1-1	TRBD1	CASSVYDQQGEAFF	TGTGCCAGCAGCGTATATGATCAACAGGGGGAAGCTTTCTTT
many	TRBV7-2	TRBJ1-5	TRBD1	CASTIPGQATLGSNQPQHF	TGTGCCAGCACCATTCCGGGACAGGCGACCCTGGGGAGCAATCAGCCCCAGCATTTT
many	TRBV5-1	TRBJ1-2	TRBD1	CASSLGFSTGDGYTF	TGCGCCAGCAGCTTAGGATTTTCGACAGGGGATGGCTACACCTTC
many	TRBV7-3	TRBJ1-1	.	CASSLVPTGSGVNTEAFF	TGTGCCAGCAGCTTAGTCCCCACGGGGTCGGGGGTTAACACTGAAGCTTTCTTT
.	TRBV20-1	TRBJ2-4	.	CSAALPGVTPGNIQYF	TGCAGTGCTGCACTTCCAGGGGTTACCCCAGGAAACATTCAGTACTTC
.	TRBV20-1	TRBJ2-3	TRBD2	CSAIPLAGRGFGDTQYF	TGCAGTGCCATCCCCCTAGCGGGGCGGGGATTTGGAGATACGCAGTATTTT
.	TRBV28	TRBJ2-7	TRBD1	CASSPLLRAGGYEQYF	TGTGCCAGCAGTCCCCTCTTAAGGGCAGGGGGCTACGAGCAGTACTTC
.	TRBV20-1	TRBJ2-3	.	CSAHDESTDTQYF	TGCAGTGCACACGACGAGAGCACAGATACGCAGTATTTT
few	TRBV6-4	TRBJ1-6	TRBD1	CASSESPTGESPLHF	TGTGCCAGCAGTGAATCTCCGACAGGGGAGTCACCCCTCCACTTT
many	TRBV20-1	TRBJ2-5	.	CSVAGIQETQYF	TGCAGTGTTGCGGGGATCCAAGAGACCCAGTACTTC
many	TRBV10-3	TRBJ1-2	TRBD1	CAIRVGQGGTYGYTF	TGTGCCATCAGGGTTGGACAGGGCGGAACCTATGGCTACACCTTC
many	TRBV10-2	TRBJ2-3	.	CASSEWLESDTQYF	TGCGCCAGCAGTGAGTGGCTAGAGTCCGATACGCAGTATTTT
many	TRBV20-1	TRBJ2-3	TRBD2	CSASPRSGVPDTQYF	TGCAGTGCTAGTCCCCGTAGCGGGGTACCAGATACGCAGTATTTT
.	TRBV6-5	TRBJ2-3	.	CAKQPSWGSKMDTQYF	TGTGCCAAGCAGCCATCGTGGGGCTCCAAAATGGATACGCAGTATTTT
medium-sized	TRBV28	TRBJ1-5	TRBD1	CASRSGTGGANQPQHF	TGTGCCAGCAGGTCCGGGACAGGGGGCGCGAATCAGCCCCAGCATTTT
many	TRBV13	TRBJ1-5	.	CASSLGRSQPQHF	TGTGCCAGCAGCTTAGGACGGAGTCAGCCCCAGCATTTT
medium-sized	TRBV12-3/TRBV12-4	TRBJ1-6	.	CASSYPGSPLHF	TGTGCCAGCAGTTACCCCGGGTCACCCCTCCACTTT
.	TRBV7-2	TRBJ2-1	TRBD1	CASNLVGTANYNEQFF	TGTGCCAGCAACTTAGTCGGGACAGCCAACTACAATGAGCAGTTCTTC
many	TRBV5-1	TRBJ1-1	TRBD1	CASSLDPGTGSAEAFF	TGCGCCAGCAGCTTGGACCCCGGGACAGGGAGCGCTGAAGCTTTCTTT
many	TRBV6-6	TRBJ1-5	TRBD1	CASSYFNRGVQPQHF	TGTGCCAGCAGTTACTTTAACAGGGGAGTTCAGCCCCAGCATTTT
many	TRBV2	TRBJ2-1	TRBD2	CASSEVAGGHEQFF	TGTGCCAGCAGTGAGGTAGCGGGGGGGCACGAGCAGTTCTTC
many	TRBV6-1	TRBJ1-1	.	CASSLKRNTEAFF	TGTGCCAGCAGTTTAAAGAGGAACACTGAAGCTTTCTTT
few	TRBV29-1	TRBJ1-1	.	CSVEGQTANTEAFF	TGCAGCGTTGAAGGGCAGACAGCGAACACTGAAGCTTTCTTT
few	TRBV2	TRBJ1-5	TRBD1	CASSRQGGNSNQPQHF	TGTGCCAGCAGCCGACAGGGGGGTAATAGCAATCAGCCCCAGCATTTT
many	TRBV7-9	TRBJ2-5	TRBD2	CASSTQRGAEETQYF	TGTGCCAGCAGCACTCAGCGGGGGGCCGAAGAGACCCAGTACTTC
many	TRBV11-2	TRBJ2-2	TRBD1	CASRTGRQGNTGELFF	TGTGCCAGCAGGACGGGCCGACAGGGGAACACCGGGGAGCTGTTTTTT
many	TRBV24-1	TRBJ2-7	TRBD2	CATSDGEGNSYEQYF	TGTGCCACCAGTGATGGGGAGGGCAACTCCTACGAGCAGTACTTC
many	TRBV10-3	TRBJ1-2	TRBD1	CAILLLLPGGAYGYTF	TGTGCCATCCTATTACTACTACCAGGGGGCGCCTATGGCTACACCTTC
medium-sized	TRBV29-1	TRBJ1-1	.	CSAGPSPGDTEAFF	TGCAGCGCAGGGCCTAGTCCCGGGGACACTGAAGCTTTCTTT
few	TRBV11-2	TRBJ2-3	.	CASSSIRGSGTDTQYF	TGTGCCAGCAGCTCGATCAGGGGATCTGGCACAGATACGCAGTATTTT
few	TRBV9	TRBJ2-5	TRBD1	CASSPQGAGEKTQYF	TGTGCCAGCAGCCCTCAGGGGGCTGGGGAAAAGACCCAGTACTTC
.	TRBV20-1	TRBJ2-1	TRBD2	CSAMPGLAGGTFF	TGCAGTGCTATGCCGGGACTAGCGGGGGGGACGTTCTTC
few	TRBV12-3/TRBV12-4	TRBJ1-6	TRBD1	CASSLDGDSTSPLHF	TGTGCCAGCAGTTTAGACGGGGACAGCACTTCACCCCTCCACTTT
few	TRBV20-1	TRBJ1-5	.	CSARGPIGGQPQHF	TGCAGTGCTAGAGGCCCGATTGGAGGTCAGCCCCAGCATTTT
many	TRBV6-2/TRBV6-3	TRBJ1-1	.	CASIQGTEAFF	TGTGCCAGCATCCAGGGCACTGAAGCTTTCTTT
many	TRBV27	TRBJ2-2	.	CASSSLTGELFF	TGTGCCAGCAGTTCGCTCACCGGGGAGCTGTTTTTT
.	TRBV5-4	TRBJ2-3	.	CASSPRRDTQYF	TGTGCCAGCAGCCCCCGGAGGGATACGCAGTATTTT
many	TRBV15	TRBJ1-5	.	CATSRDYRGNQPQHF	TGTGCCACCAGCAGAGATTACCGGGGGAATCAGCCCCAGCATTTT